The 18 T cell receptor beta chains in this list originate from one sample, sequenced in a study of siplizumab effects on memory and regulatory T cells. Generated by immunoSEQ multiplex PCR, the TCRdb table keeps only in-frame clones and is missing some. The table shows tens of thousands of clones, with approximately 95% occurring only once. Material: CD8+ T cells sorted from blood. These receptors were obtained from a human donor in good health.

The J gene is TRBJ2-3, the V gene TRBV30; 10 nucleotides agree with TRBD2. Germline assignment: CDR1 GTSNPN and CDR2 SVGIG (reference sequence). The trim removed 4 bases at V and 6 bases at J, leaving 7 bases unmatched. The length of the CDR3 is 14 residues. CDR3 protein: CAWTSGTSVDTQYF. The CDR3 region has the DNA TGTGCCTGGACAAGTGGGACTAGCGTGGATACGCAGTATTTT.

This clone was detected a few times. This rearrangement joins TRBV28 to TRBJ2-3; tentatively, D is TRBD1 (7 bases). The germline gives CDR1 MDHEN, CDR2 SYDVKM. The CDR3 extends over 14 amino acids. V lost 8 bases and J 3 bases, leaving 15 bases between the germline ends. The CDR3 nucleotides are TGTGCCAGCTGCGGGGCAGGGGGGACAGATACGCAGTATTTT. Its protein product is CASCGAGGTDTQYF.

This clone was detected only once. This rearrangement joins TRBV10-3 to TRBJ2-3, with 11 bases that match TRBD2. This CDR3 spans 16 amino acids. The germline V gene encodes CDR1 ENHRY and CDR2 SYGVKD. The trim removed 3 bases at V and 1 base at J, leaving 3 bases unmatched. The CDR3 region is CAISEGLAGRTDTQYF. DNA for the CDR3: TGTGCCATCAGTGAAGGACTAGCGGGCCGCACAGATACGCAGTATTTT.

The V call is TRBV6-4, the J call TRBJ2-3, with D uncertain. Trimming shortened V by 3 bases and J by 0 bases, and 4 bases separated the two germline ends. CDR3 length equals 13 residues. CDR1 is MRHNA and CDR2 is SNTAGT in the germline V gene. This chain's CDR3 is CASSEQSTDTQYF. The CDR3 DNA is TGTGCCAGCAGTGAGCAGAGCACAGATACGCAGTATTTT.

This rearrangement joins TRBV28 to TRBJ2-2; no firm D call. Germline CDR1 and CDR2: MDHEN and SYDVKM. This CDR3 is 10 amino acids long. V was shortened by 10 bases and J by 8 bases, with 8 bases between the two germline ends. The CDR3 reads CATSAGELFF. The CDR3 region has the DNA TGTGCCACCTCAGCGGGGGAGCTGTTTTTT.

The gene calls are TRBV19 and TRBJ2-1; 10 bases align to TRBD2. V lost 10 bases, J lost 1 base, and 4 bases stayed unmatched. The CDR3 runs to 14 residues. CDR1 and CDR2 from the germline V gene are LNHDA and SQIVND (reference sequence). In DNA, the CDR3 is TGTGCCATATCTAGCGGGGGTTCCTACAATGAGCAGTTCTTC. It encodes CAISSGGSYNEQFF. The full variable domain, completed using reference TRBV19 and TRBJ2-1, is DGGITQSPKYLFRKEGQNVTLSCEQNLNHDAMYWYRQDPGQGLRLIYYSQIVNDFQKGDIAEGYSVSREKKESFPLTVTSAQKNPTAFYLCAISSGGSYNEQFFGPGTRLTVL.

This chain connects TRBV29-1 to TRBJ1-2, with D unresolved. CDR1 SQVTM and CDR2 ANQGSEA come from the germline V gene. Between the trimmed V and J ends, which lost 5 bases and 5 bases, there was a span of 12 bases. This CDR3 spans 12 amino acids. The CDR3 DNA follows: TGCAGCGTTCCCCAGAACGGTTATGGCTACACCTTC. This encodes CSVPQNGYGYTF.

The chain employs TRBV28 and TRBJ2-5; the match to TRBD2 covers 7 bases. The J call may be in error: the DNA end matches TRBJ2-7 better. This CDR3 is 16 amino acids long. Germline CDR1 is MDHEN and CDR2 is SYDVKM. CDR3 coding DNA: TGTGCCAGCAACCCATCGGGAGGCCCTCTCTCCTACGAGCAGTACTTC. It encodes CASNPSGGPLSYEQYF.

J is TRBJ2-1 and V is TRBV6-5, with D possibly being TRBD2 (6 bases). Per germline, CDR1 MNHEY and CDR2 SVGAGI. The CDR3 totals 12 residues. Trimming removed 6 bases from V and 8 bases from J, with 11 bases in between. The CDR3 DNA sequence: TGTGCCAGCAGGGAGGGAGCTCATGAGCAGTTCTTC. It yields the protein CASREGAHEQFF.

This chain joins TRBV7-6 and TRBJ2-1, with TRBD2 identical over 12 bases. Germline V gene data show CDR1 as SGHVS and CDR2 as FNYEAQ. Trimming cost V 5 bases and J 5 bases; bases outside gene matches: 10. The CDR3 covers 17 residues. Here the CDR3 DNA reads TGTGCCAGCAGCCCGACTAGCGGGAGAGGCGGGCACAATGAGCAGTTCTTC. It is translated as CASSPTSGRGGHNEQFF.

V and J are TRBV5-1 and TRBJ2-2, with 8 positions matching TRBD2. The V gene's germline CDR1 is SGHRS and CDR2 YFSETQ. The CDR3 is 14 amino acids. V lost 5 bases to trimming and J lost 3 bases; unmatched junction nucleotides: 3. The CDR3 loop is CASREREYTGELFF. CDR3 in DNA: TGCGCCAGCAGGGAGCGGGAGTACACCGGGGAGCTGTTTTTT.

V and J are TRBV20-1 and TRBJ2-7; D unclear. CDR3 length: 11 amino acids. CDR1 and CDR2 from the germline V gene are DFQATT and SNEGSKA (reference sequence). V was pared by 6 bases and J by 9 bases, with 15 bases between. The CDR3 protein is CSAEVQVGQYF. The CDR3 nucleotides read TGCAGTGCCGAGGTCCAGGTGGGGCAGTACTTC.

The J gene is TRBJ1-4, the V gene TRBV7-9, with TRBD1 as a possible D gene (6 bases). The length of the CDR3 is 13 residues. Germline-derived CDR1 and CDR2 are SEHNR and FQNEAQ (reference sequence). The ends were cut back, 5 bases at V and 8 bases at J, with 12 bases in the middle. Here the CDR3 DNA reads TGTGCCAGCAGCCCCTTTGGGACAGAAAAACTGTTTTTT. Protein product: CASSPFGTEKLFF.

This chain uses TRBV2 with TRBJ1-5, with a weak D call TRBD1 (6 bases). The CDR3 sequence is 15 residues long. CDR1 and CDR2 (germline): SNHLY, FYNNEI. V lost 8 bases and J 4 bases, leaving 18 bases between the germline ends. Here the CDR3 DNA reads TGTGCCAGCTTTGGGGGAGGGGGGCAGAATCAGCCCCAGCATTTT. Its translation: CASFGGGGQNQPQHF.

The chain couples TRBV28 to TRBJ1-5, with TRBD1 as a possible D gene (5 bases). CDR1 and CDR2 (germline): MDHEN, SYDVKM. Deletions cut 7 bases from V and 4 bases from J, with 14 bases between. CDR3 length equals 14 residues. The CDR3 DNA follows: TGTGCCAGCACTCGGCCAAAGGGGAATCAGCCCCAGCATTTT. The encoded protein is CASTRPKGNQPQHF.

V is TRBV7-9 and J is TRBJ1-4; D remains ambiguous. The V gene's germline CDR1 is SEHNR and CDR2 FQNEAQ (reference sequence). The CDR3 spans 17 residues. Deletions cut 0 bases from V and 0 bases from J, with 11 bases between. The CDR3 nucleotides are TGTGCCAGCAGCTTAGCCCACCTTGGATCAACTAATGAAAAACTGTTTTTT. Amino acids: CASSLAHLGSTNEKLFF.

V is TRBV19 and J is TRBJ2-7, with TRBD1 as a possible D gene (6 bases). V lost 3 bases to trimming and J lost 2 bases, with 14 bases between them. The CDR3 is 15 residues long. Germline loops: CDR1 LNHDA, CDR2 SQIVND (reference sequence). CDR3 DNA sequence: TGTGCCAGTAGTATCGGGCAGGGGCCCACCTACGAGCAGTACTTC. Its translation is CASSIGQGPTYEQYF. The full variable domain, rest sourced from reference TRBV19 and TRBJ2-7, is DGGITQSPKYLFRKEGQNVTLSCEQNLNHDAMYWYRQDPGQGLRLIYYSQIVNDFQKGDIAEGYSVSREKKESFPLTVTSAQKNPTAFYLCASSIGQGPTYEQYFGPGTRLTVT.

V gene TRBV28 combines with J gene TRBJ1-2, with D possibly matching TRBD1 (6 bases). The V end was cut by 5 bases, the J end by 4 bases, with 14 bases between. Germline V gives CDR1 MDHEN, CDR2 SYDVKM. The CDR3 has 14 residues. The CDR3 loop is CASSMVQGVYGYTF. The DNA of the CDR3 is TGTGCCAGCAGTATGGTACAGGGAGTCTATGGCTACACCTTC.